These T cell receptor beta chains were read from a single sample in a study of blood T cell repertoires in COVID-19. Some clones are missing from TCRdb's copy, which holds only in-frame ones; the method was immunoSEQ multiplex PCR. The table has 200,000 or so clones, around four fifths seen once. The sequenced sample was peripheral blood. The receptor source for this set is a woman aged 60 to 75 who had recovered from COVID-19. Both conserved end residues are part of each CDR3. The order of the fields is J gene, clone size, D gene, V gene, CDR3 protein, CDR3 DNA. The D gene is left open where the match is weak. Size values are once, few and many counts, or a class for expanded clones, and some rows have none.

J gene: TRBJ1-2
clone size: -
D gene: -
V gene: TRBV11-2
CDR3 protein: CASSLDSANYGYTF
CDR3 DNA: TGTGCCAGCAGCTTAGATTCTGCTAACTATGGCTACACCTTC

J gene: TRBJ2-5
clone size: -
D gene: TRBD1
V gene: TRBV6-2/TRBV6-3
CDR3 protein: CASSFKPGQGLISDVQETQYF
CDR3 DNA: TGTGCCAGCAGTTTCAAGCCCGGACAGGGTTTGATTTCCGACGTCCAAGAGACCCAGTACTTC

J gene: TRBJ2-7
clone size: few
D gene: -
V gene: TRBV11-2
CDR3 protein: CASSPPSLRGQYF
CDR3 DNA: TGTGCCAGCAGCCCCCCGAGCCTACGAGGGCAGTACTTC

J gene: TRBJ2-5
clone size: -
D gene: TRBD2
V gene: TRBV7-2
CDR3 protein: CASSTGTSGTQYF
CDR3 DNA: TGTGCCAGCAGTACAGGGACTAGTGGGACCCAGTACTTC

J gene: TRBJ1-5
clone size: -
D gene: -
V gene: TRBV4-1
CDR3 protein: CASSQSQANQPQHF
CDR3 DNA: TGCGCCAGCAGCCAATCTCAGGCTAACCAGCCCCAGCATTTT

J gene: TRBJ2-1
clone size: -
D gene: TRBD2
V gene: TRBV5-4
CDR3 protein: CASSQTSGDLNEQFF
CDR3 DNA: TGTGCCAGCTCACAGACTAGCGGGGATCTCAATGAGCAGTTCTTC

J gene: TRBJ2-3
clone size: few
D gene: TRBD2
V gene: TRBV19
CDR3 protein: CASRQRGSTDTQYF
CDR3 DNA: TGTGCCAGTAGGCAGCGGGGGAGCACAGATACGCAGTATTTT

J gene: TRBJ2-5
clone size: -
D gene: -
V gene: TRBV6-2/TRBV6-3
CDR3 protein: CASSYPTGPWASAPETQYF
CDR3 DNA: TGTGCCAGCAGTTACCCCACCGGGCCTTGGGCTAGCGCCCCAGAGACCCAGTACTTC

J gene: TRBJ1-4
clone size: -
D gene: -
V gene: TRBV3-1/TRBV3-2
CDR3 protein: CASSLAVDREKLFF
CDR3 DNA: TGTGCCAGCAGCCTGGCGGTCGATCGTGAAAAACTGTTTTTT

J gene: TRBJ2-3
clone size: -
D gene: TRBD2
V gene: TRBV3-1/TRBV3-2
CDR3 protein: CASSQDRDWGGNTDTQYF
CDR3 DNA: TGTGCCAGCAGCCAAGACCGGGATTGGGGGGGGAACACAGATACGCAGTATTTT

J gene: TRBJ2-5
clone size: -
D gene: TRBD1
V gene: TRBV9
CDR3 protein: CASPFASYRGFQETQYF
CDR3 DNA: TGTGCCAGCCCATTCGCCTCCTACAGGGGATTCCAAGAGACCCAGTACTTC

J gene: TRBJ2-5
clone size: -
D gene: TRBD1
V gene: TRBV5-1
CDR3 protein: CASSYLGQGAGETQYF
CDR3 DNA: TGCGCCAGCAGCTACTTAGGACAGGGGGCAGGTGAGACCCAGTACTTC

J gene: TRBJ1-2
clone size: -
D gene: -
V gene: TRBV20-1
CDR3 protein: CSAGGKEGYTF
CDR3 DNA: TGCAGTGCGGGGGGTAAAGAAGGCTACACCTTC

J gene: TRBJ1-3
clone size: -
D gene: TRBD1
V gene: TRBV4-1
CDR3 protein: CASSHSNLRGRRNTIYF
CDR3 DNA: TGCGCCAGCAGCCACTCGAACCTCAGGGGGCGAAGAAACACCATATATTTT

J gene: TRBJ1-1
clone size: -
D gene: -
V gene: TRBV6-1
CDR3 protein: CASSEGVGRGTEAFF
CDR3 DNA: TGTGCCAGCAGTGAAGGAGTCGGCAGGGGAACTGAAGCTTTCTTT

J gene: TRBJ2-7
clone size: -
D gene: TRBD1
V gene: TRBV10-1
CDR3 protein: CASSWDRGRNEQYF
CDR3 DNA: TGCGCCAGCAGTTGGGACAGGGGGCGCAACGAGCAGTACTTC

J gene: TRBJ2-1
clone size: once
D gene: -
V gene: TRBV5-6
CDR3 protein: CASTPGGGLGNEQFF
CDR3 DNA: TGTGCCAGCACCCCTGGGGGGGGCCTAGGAAATGAGCAGTTCTTC

J gene: TRBJ1-1
clone size: -
D gene: -
V gene: TRBV6-5
CDR3 protein: CASIQGMVHTEAFF
CDR3 DNA: TGTGCCAGCATACAGGGAATGGTGCACACTGAAGCTTTCTTT

J gene: TRBJ2-3
clone size: -
D gene: TRBD2
V gene: TRBV2
CDR3 protein: CASNPTSGGSDTQYF
CDR3 DNA: TGTGCCAGCAACCCAACTAGCGGGGGTTCAGATACGCAGTATTTT

J gene: TRBJ2-7
clone size: -
D gene: -
V gene: TRBV6-2/TRBV6-3
CDR3 protein: CASSSQGGEQYF
CDR3 DNA: TGTGCCAGCAGTTCCCAGGGGGGTGAGCAGTACTTC

J gene: TRBJ2-2
clone size: -
D gene: -
V gene: TRBV12-5
CDR3 protein: CASGLDTGAGTGELFF
CDR3 DNA: TGTGCTAGTGGTTTAGACACAGGGGCGGGGACCGGGGAGCTGTTTTTT

J gene: TRBJ1-4
clone size: once
D gene: -
V gene: TRBV5-1
CDR3 protein: CASSPPPTGGGNEKLFF
CDR3 DNA: TGCGCCAGCAGCCCCCCTCCGACGGGAGGAGGAAATGAAAAACTGTTTTTT

J gene: TRBJ1-1
clone size: -
D gene: TRBD1
V gene: TRBV6-5
CDR3 protein: CASSRRDRGTEAFF
CDR3 DNA: TGTGCCAGCAGCCGCCGGGACAGGGGCACTGAAGCTTTCTTT

J gene: TRBJ2-3
clone size: -
D gene: TRBD2
V gene: TRBV11-2
CDR3 protein: CASSLGGGTADTQYF
CDR3 DNA: TGTGCCAGCAGCTTAGGCGGGGGGACCGCAGATACGCAGTATTTT

J gene: TRBJ2-2
clone size: -
D gene: -
V gene: TRBV3-1/TRBV3-2
CDR3 protein: CASSQVFRGQGNTGELFF
CDR3 DNA: TGTGCCAGCAGCCAAGTCTTTAGGGGTCAGGGGAACACCGGGGAGCTGTTTTTT

J gene: TRBJ1-1
clone size: -
D gene: -
V gene: TRBV2
CDR3 protein: CASIGGGTEAFF
CDR3 DNA: TGTGCCAGCATCGGGGGGGGAACTGAAGCTTTCTTT

J gene: TRBJ2-3
clone size: -
D gene: TRBD2
V gene: TRBV2
CDR3 protein: CASSERGLAGGFDTQYF
CDR3 DNA: TGTGCCAGCAGTGAAAGGGGACTAGCGGGGGGATTTGATACGCAGTATTTT